These T cell receptor beta chains were read from a single sample in a study of beta chain features in type 1 diabetes. Generated by immunoSEQ multiplex PCR, the TCRdb table keeps only in-frame clones and is missing some. The table includes 350,000 to 400,000 clones, about 12% detected once. Sequencing was carried out using naive CD4+ T cells from blood. These receptors came from a young woman with type 1 diabetes. CDR3s include the opening cysteine and the closing phenylalanine or tryptophan. Each record gives: CDR3 DNA, CDR3 protein, D gene, J gene, V gene, clone size. D genes are given only for firm matches. Expanded clones get a size class; other rows say once, few or many, or leave the size out.

TGCAGCGTTGAAGATGCCCGGAGGGAGCAGTTCTTC	CSVEDARREQFF	.	TRBJ2-1	TRBV29-1	.
TGTGCCAGCTCAACTTCTGAACAGACCCAGTACTTC	CASSTSEQTQYF	.	TRBJ2-5	TRBV18	few
TGTGCCAGCAGGGCCTCGACGGGAAGAGTTTCCTACAATGAGCAGTTCTTC	CASRASTGRVSYNEQFF	.	TRBJ2-1	TRBV2	.
TGTGCCTGGAGTCCGGGTTTCGGGCAGTACTTC	CAWSPGFGQYF	.	TRBJ2-7	TRBV30	.
TGTGCCAGCAGTTCGGGACAGGGTCCCTACGAGCAGTACTTC	CASSSGQGPYEQYF	TRBD1	TRBJ2-7	TRBV6-5	.
TGTGCCAGCTGCCGGACAGGGAATTATTCACCCCTCCACTTT	CASCRTGNYSPLHF	TRBD1	TRBJ1-6	TRBV7-9	.
TGTGCCAGCAGCTTTACTATAGCGGGAACCTTCGAGCAGTACTTC	CASSFTIAGTFEQYF	TRBD2	TRBJ2-7	TRBV7-2	.
TGTGCCAGCAGTGAATCTGAGGATGTGGGCACTGAAGCTTTCTTT	CASSESEDVGTEAFF	.	TRBJ1-1	TRBV25-1	.
TGTGCCAGCAGCGTACAGGGAAATGGGTATAATTCACCCCTCCACTTT	CASSVQGNGYNSPLHF	.	TRBJ1-6	TRBV9	.
TGTGCCAGCAGCTTTCCGGGCAGGGGGCCCCCTTCGGAGCAGTACTTC	CASSFPGRGPPSEQYF	TRBD1	TRBJ2-7	TRBV11-1	.
TGTGCCAGCAGATACGGGCCTAACGGTGAAAAACTGTTTTTT	CASRYGPNGEKLFF	.	TRBJ1-4	TRBV6-5	.
TGTGCCAGCAAGGCGTTTCTAAACCAGGGAAAGGAGAAACTGTTTTTT	CASKAFLNQGKEKLFF	.	TRBJ1-4	TRBV7-9	few
TGCGCCAGCAGCTTGGGGGGTCGGGGTCAAGAGACCCAGTACTTC	CASSLGGRGQETQYF	.	TRBJ2-5	TRBV5-1	.
TGCGCCAGCAGCCAAGTTCGGGGAGAGACCCAGTACTTC	CASSQVRGETQYF	.	TRBJ2-5	TRBV4-1	once
TGTGCCAGCAGTTCTTGGACAGGGGACTACGAGCAGTACTTC	CASSSWTGDYEQYF	TRBD1	TRBJ2-7	TRBV6-5	.
TGTGCCAGCAGACTAGCGGGGGGTCCAGAGACCCAGTACTTC	CASRLAGGPETQYF	TRBD2	TRBJ2-5	TRBV11-2	few
TGTGCCAGCAGCTTATCCCGGGGGGCGAGGGAGACCCAGTACTTC	CASSLSRGARETQYF	.	TRBJ2-5	TRBV11-3	.
TGTGCCAGCAGTGCGACTGGGGGCTACACCTTC	CASSATGGYTF	.	TRBJ1-2	TRBV2	.
TGTGCCAGTAGAGCGGCTAGCGGCCACAATGAGCAGTTCTTC	CASRAASGHNEQFF	TRBD2	TRBJ2-1	TRBV19	.
TGTGCCAGCAGCCAAGAGTCTCTACGGGAGCAGTACTTC	CASSQESLREQYF	.	TRBJ2-7	TRBV14	few
TGTGCCAGTAGTTCGGTCGGGGTGATGAACACTGAAGCTTTCTTT	CASSSVGVMNTEAFF	.	TRBJ1-1	TRBV19	.
TGCAGCGTTGACCTCAGGGGCTACACCTTC	CSVDLRGYTF	.	TRBJ1-2	TRBV29-1	few
TGTGCCAGCAGTGTCAAACTCCGGGGAGTTGGGCAGTATTTT	CASSVKLRGVGQYF	.	TRBJ2-3	TRBV27	few
TGTGCCAGCAGTTTGGCGGGACGGGACGAGCAGTACTTC	CASSLAGRDEQYF	.	TRBJ2-7	TRBV27	.
TGTGCCAGCAGCTTCGGGGGTATAAGGTACGAGCAGTACTTC	CASSFGGIRYEQYF	.	TRBJ2-7	TRBV7-9	.
TGTGCCAGCAGTTTCACTGGCGGCACGCAGTATTTT	CASSFTGGTQYF	.	TRBJ2-3	TRBV9	.
TGTGCCACCAGCAGGGGGACAGGGGGAAACGAGCAGTACTTC	CATSRGTGGNEQYF	TRBD1	TRBJ2-7	TRBV15	.
TGTGCCACACAGGGGGCACTCACTGAAGCTTTCTTT	CATQGALTEAFF	TRBD1	TRBJ1-1	TRBV25-1	.
TGTGCCAGCAGCCAAGACTGGACTTCCAGAGAGACCCAGTACTTC	CASSQDWTSRETQYF	.	TRBJ2-5	TRBV14	few
TGTGCCAGCAGTGACAGGGGCCGGGCTTTCTTT	CASSDRGRAFF	.	TRBJ1-1	TRBV2	few
TGTGCCAGCAGCCCCGGCGGCAGGGCCCCCACAGATACGCAGTATTTT	CASSPGGRAPTDTQYF	.	TRBJ2-3	TRBV5-4	few
TGTGCCAGCAGTGTGGTCGGGGGTCCGAACACCGGGGAGCTGTTTTTT	CASSVVGGPNTGELFF	.	TRBJ2-2	TRBV6-4	.
TGTGCCAGCAGCGTAGCGGCGGGGGGTCAAGATACGCAGTATTTT	CASSVAAGGQDTQYF	TRBD2	TRBJ2-3	TRBV9	few
TGTGCCAGCAGTGACCCCACGAGGTGGATTGAGCAGTTCTTC	CASSDPTRWIEQFF	.	TRBJ2-1	TRBV25-1	.
TGTGCCAGCTCACATGACGGGAATGAAAAACTGTTTTTT	CASSHDGNEKLFF	.	TRBJ1-4	TRBV18	few
TGTGCCAGCAGTTGGGGACTAGCGGGAGGAGTATCCTACGAGCAGTACTTC	CASSWGLAGGVSYEQYF	TRBD2	TRBJ2-7	TRBV28	.
TGTGCCAGCAGTAGGAGCTCTGGGGCCAACGTCCTGACTTTC	CASSRSSGANVLTF	.	TRBJ2-6	TRBV28	.